These 29 T cell receptor beta chains were sequenced from one sample in a study of blood T cell repertoires in COVID-19. Some clones are missing from TCRdb's copy, which holds only in-frame ones; the method was immunoSEQ multiplex PCR. This sample has just over 300,000 clones, with approximately 89% found just once. Sample: peripheral blood. The receptors come from a woman aged 25 to 39 with COVID-19, enrolled during active disease.

The chain is built from TRBV29-1 and TRBJ2-3; no definite D call. Germline V CDR1 and CDR2: SQVTM, ANQGSEA. V dropped 7 bases and J dropped 5 bases, with 7 bases sitting between them. The CDR3 has 10 residues. The CDR3 DNA is TGCAGCGCGCTCGGAGATACGCAGTATTTT. Translation gives CSALGDTQYF.

The rearrangement uses TRBV24-1 and TRBJ2-1; D is perhaps TRBD2 (6 bases). The CDR3 contains 12 residues. V was shortened by 5 bases and J by 10 bases, with 11 bases between the two germline ends. CDR1 is KGHDR, CDR2 SFDVKD, per germline. CDR3 loop: CATSVMGGEQFF. The DNA of the CDR3 is TGTGCCACCAGTGTAATGGGGGGAGAGCAGTTCTTC.

J is TRBJ1-5 and V is TRBV24-1; D unresolved. The CDR3 covers 17 residues. Trimming left V 2 bases short and J 0 bases short, with 13 bases between. Per the germline V gene, CDR1 is KGHDR and CDR2 is SFDVKD. CDR3 in amino acids: CATSDSAGGYSNQPQHF. CDR3 coding DNA: TGTGCCACCAGTGATTCTGCGGGAGGGTATAGCAATCAGCCCCAGCATTTT.

The chain is built from TRBV11-2 and TRBJ2-5, with D possibly matching TRBD1 (6 bases). The CDR3 spans 14 residues. V was clipped by 5 bases and J by 5 bases, with 15 bases between them. The V gene's germline CDR1 is SGHAT and CDR2 FQNNGV. CDR3 loop: CASSPRDIRETQYF. Written as DNA, the CDR3 is TGTGCCAGCAGCCCCCGGGACATCCGCGAGACCCAGTACTTC.

The rearrangement uses TRBV3-1 (or the pseudogene TRBV3-2) and TRBJ1-4, with a weak D call TRBD1 (6 bases). V was trimmed by 4 bases and J by 4 bases, leaving 13 bases between them. The CDR3 consists of 15 residues. Germline CDR1 reads LGHDT; CDR2 reads YNNKEL (reference sequence). As DNA, the CDR3 is TGTGCCAGCAGCCTTAGGACAGACCGTAATGAAAAACTGTTTTTT. Protein product: CASSLRTDRNEKLFF.

The chain links TRBV5-6 to TRBJ1-2; no reliable D call. Trimming removed 3 bases at V and 1 base at J, with 4 bases between. This CDR3 comprises 12 residues. Germline values: CDR1 SGHDT, CDR2 YYEEEE. The chain's CDR3 is CASSYINYGYTF. CDR3 in DNA: TGTGCCAGCAGCTACATTAACTATGGCTACACCTTC.

The chain couples TRBV2 to TRBJ2-5; D ambiguous. The CDR3 length is 12 residues. Per germline, CDR1 SNHLY and CDR2 FYNNEI. The ends were cut back, 8 bases at V and 5 bases at J, with 12 bases in the middle. The CDR3 loop is CASSSLRETQYF. The CDR3 region has the DNA TGTGCCAGCTCCTCCCTCCGGGAGACCCAGTACTTC.

The rearrangement uses TRBV27 and TRBJ2-1; 15 bases agree with TRBD2. J gave up 5 bases and V 5 bases, and 4 bases lay outside the gene matches. This CDR3 comprises 16 residues. Per germline, CDR1 MNHEY and CDR2 SMNVEV (reference sequence). CDR3 nucleotide sequence: TGTGCCAGCAGTCCGTGGACTAGCGGGGGGGACAATGAGCAGTTCTTC. Its translation: CASSPWTSGGDNEQFF.

This rearrangement joins TRBV7-5 to TRBJ1-4; the D call in the table, TRBD1, was not verified against the DNA. TRBV7-5 is a listed pseudogene. There are 16 residues in the CDR3. The CDR3 DNA follows: TGTGCCAGAAGCCCCAACACTGCAGGGGGTCAGGAAAAACTGTTTTTT. This encodes CARSPNTAGGQEKLFF.

The V call is TRBV5-4, the J call TRBJ2-7; TRBD1 agrees at 9 bases. V shed 4 bases and J 9 bases; nucleotides not matched to a gene: 11. The CDR3 runs 14 residues. The germline V gene has CDR1 SGHNT and CDR2 YYREEE (reference sequence). CDR3 DNA: TGTGCCAGCAGCGCCGGGACAGGGAGTAACGGGCAGTACTTC. It specifies CASSAGTGSNGQYF.

The CDR3 spells CASSRQALYGYTF. CDR3 in DNA: TGTGCCAGCAGCCGACAGGCGCTCTATGGCTACACCTTC. The genes are TRBV6-5 and TRBJ1-2, with D possibly being TRBD1 (6 bases). V was trimmed by 6 bases and J by 4 bases, leaving 12 bases between them. Germline CDR1 MNHEY, CDR2 SVGAGI. The length of the CDR3 is 13 residues.

This clone has a count of ten or more. The V gene is TRBV12-3 or TRBV12-4, the J gene TRBJ1-1; D gene unclear. V lost 5 bases to trimming and J lost 1 base, with 8 bases between them. This CDR3 has 13 residues. The CDR3 region is CASSKQRNTEAFF. In nucleotides, the CDR3 is TGTGCCAGCAGTAAACAGAGGAACACTGAAGCTTTCTTT.

The rearrangement links TRBV3-1 (or the pseudogene TRBV3-2) to TRBJ2-5; 12 nucleotides match TRBD2. There are 16 residues in the CDR3. Germline V gene data show CDR1 as LGHDT and CDR2 as YNNKEL (reference sequence). Trimming removed 1 base from V and 3 bases from J; junction bases left unmatched: 3. The CDR3: CASSQGTSGVKETQYF. The CDR3 DNA reads as TGTGCCAGCAGCCAAGGGACTAGCGGGGTCAAAGAGACCCAGTACTTC.

The chain recombines TRBV3-1 (or the pseudogene TRBV3-2) with TRBJ1-1; D unresolved. The germline CDR1 and CDR2 sequences are LGHDT and YNNKEL (reference sequence). This CDR3 is 15 amino acids long. Between the trimmed V and J ends, which lost 2 bases and 4 bases, there was a span of 14 bases. The DNA of the CDR3 is TGTGCCAGCAGCCAATTACCCCGACTGGGCACTGAAGCTTTCTTT. It encodes CASSQLPRLGTEAFF.

V and J are TRBV27 and TRBJ2-4, with D tentatively TRBD2 (5 bases). Germline V lookup: CDR1 MNHEY, CDR2 SMNVEV (reference sequence). V was cut by 8 bases and J by 5 bases, with 16 bases left in between. There are 14 residues in the CDR3. The CDR3 nucleotides are TGTGCCAGCCGGAAGGGAGCAGTTGAAAACATTCAGTACTTC. This codes for CASRKGAVENIQYF.

The CDR3 DNA follows: TGTGCCAGCTCTCTCACTAGCGGGGGGACCTCCGGGGAGCTGTTTTTT. Its translation is CASSLTSGGTSGELFF. This chain connects TRBV18 to TRBJ2-2; 12 nucleotides line up with TRBD2. In germline, CDR1 is KGHSH, CDR2 LQKENI. The CDR3 runs to 16 residues. V dropped 6 bases and J dropped 6; count of bases not matched to a gene: 8.

The chain has TRBV3-1 (or the pseudogene TRBV3-2) and TRBJ2-7; D might be TRBD1 (5 bases). Per the germline V gene, CDR1 is LGHDT and CDR2 is YNNKEL (reference sequence). Trimming took off 1 base at V and 7 bases at J, with 8 bases between the two ends. The length of the CDR3 is 12 residues. CDR3: CASSQGRVEQYF. The CDR3 DNA reads as TGTGCCAGCAGCCAAGGCAGGGTTGAGCAGTACTTC.

This clone came up once. The rearrangement links TRBV13 to TRBJ1-5; D uncertain. The V end was cut by 2 bases, the J end by 4 bases, with 3 bases between. From germline, CDR1 is PRHDT and CDR2 FYEKMQ (reference sequence). This CDR3 comprises 12 residues. CDR3 in amino acids: CASSLYNQPQHF. DNA of the CDR3: TGTGCCAGCAGCTTATATAATCAGCCCCAGCATTTT.

The V and J genes are TRBV2 and TRBJ2-7, with D possibly being TRBD1 (5 bases). This CDR3 is 12 amino acids long. Per the germline V gene, CDR1 is SNHLY and CDR2 is FYNNEI. The ends were cut back, 6 bases at V and 3 bases at J, with 9 bases in the middle. The CDR3 sequence: CASRGDSYEQYF. For the CDR3, the DNA is TGTGCCAGCAGGGGCGACAGCTACGAGCAGTACTTC.

The chain carries TRBV19 and TRBJ1-5; TRBD1 aligns across 10 bases. V gave up 1 base and J gave up 4 bases; unmatched junction bases: 10. The CDR3 runs 18 residues. Germline V CDR1 and CDR2: LNHDA, SQIVND (reference sequence). The CDR3 loop reads CASSIGGGTGVRNQPQHF. CDR3 sequence (DNA): TGTGCCAGTAGTATAGGAGGCGGGACAGGGGTTCGAAATCAGCCCCAGCATTTT.

The rearrangement links TRBV30 to TRBJ1-2; D may be TRBD1 (6 bases). From germline, CDR1 is GTSNPN and CDR2 SVGIG (reference sequence). This CDR3 region has 14 residues. Trimming removed 4 bases from V and 10 bases from J, with 22 bases in between. The CDR3 reads CAWTKMGTGKDYTF. In nucleotides, the CDR3 is TGTGCCTGGACCAAAATGGGAACAGGGAAGGACTACACCTTC.

The chain's CDR3 is CASSLATAKGSQDGYTF. In nucleotides, the CDR3 is TGTGCCAGCAGCTTAGCGACCGCTAAGGGGTCCCAAGATGGCTACACCTTC. The genes are TRBV7-9 and TRBJ1-2; TRBD1 is a possible D gene (5 bases). Germline CDR1 reads SEHNR; CDR2 reads FQNEAQ (reference sequence). V was shortened by 0 bases and J by 6 bases, with 20 bases between the two germline ends. The CDR3 runs 17 residues.

The gene calls are TRBV11-3 and TRBJ1-1; no definite D call. CDR1 is SGHNT, CDR2 YENEEA, per germline. Trimming pared 6 bases from V and 1 base from J, leaving 6 bases between. The CDR3 length is 12 residues. In DNA, the CDR3 is TGTGCCAGCAGGCGGGGGAACACTGAAGCTTTCTTT. Protein sequence: CASRRGNTEAFF. Variable domain in full (rest from reference TRBV11-3 and TRBJ1-1): EAGVVQSPRYKIIEKKQPVAFWCNPISGHNTLYWYLQNLGQGPELLIRYENEEAVDDSQLPKDRFSAERLKGVDSTLKIQPAELGDSAVYLCASRRGNTEAFFGQGTRLTVV.

The chain combines TRBV3-1 (or the pseudogene TRBV3-2) with TRBJ1-5; no clear D gene. The V end was cut by 4 bases, the J end by 0 bases, with 7 bases between. The length of the CDR3 is 14 residues. Looked up from germline, CDR1 is LGHDT and CDR2 is YNNKEL (reference sequence). CDR3 coding DNA: TGTGCCAGCAGCCTCGGTAATAGCAATCAGCCCCAGCATTTT. Translation: CASSLGNSNQPQHF.

CDR3 amino acids: CASQRGGGMNTEAFF. The CDR3 DNA is TGTGCCTCGCAGAGGGGCGGGGGGATGAACACTGAAGCTTTCTTT. The chain is built from TRBV28 and TRBJ1-1; weak D call: TRBD1 (5 bases). V dropped 11 bases and J dropped 0 bases, with 19 bases sitting between them. Per germline, CDR1 MDHEN and CDR2 SYDVKM. The CDR3 loop spans 15 amino acids.

The CDR3 region has the DNA TGTGCCAGCTCGCGGAGTGAAACACCCGGTGAAAAACTGTTTTTT. Translating gives CASSRSETPGEKLFF. The chain is built from TRBV18 and TRBJ1-4; D call uncertain. This CDR3 has 15 amino acids. V gave up 6 bases and J gave up 7 bases, with 18 bases separating them. Per the germline V gene, CDR1 is KGHSH and CDR2 is LQKENI. The full variable domain, with the rest looked up from reference TRBV18 and TRBJ1-4, is NAGVMQNPRHLVRRRGQEARLRCSPMKGHSHVYWYRQLPEEGLKFMVYLQKENIIDESGMPKERFSAEFPKEGPSILRIQQVVRGDSAAYFCASSRSETPGEKLFFGSGTQLSVL.

This clone turned up a few times. The chain uses TRBV6-4 and TRBJ2-1; D is possibly TRBD2 (5 bases). CDR1 is MRHNA and CDR2 is SNTAGT in the germline V gene. The CDR3 runs 16 residues. With 0 bases removed from V and 0 bases from J, the gap between germline ends came to 9 bases. For the CDR3, the DNA is TGTGCCAGCAGTGACTCAAAGCGGTCCTCCTACAATGAGCAGTTCTTC. This translates into CASSDSKRSSYNEQFF.

The chain uses TRBV2 and TRBJ2-4; 11 positions match TRBD2. Germline CDR1 reads SNHLY; CDR2 reads FYNNEI. V trimming: 4 bases; J trimming: 4 bases; junction bases outside the gene matches: 9. The CDR3 is 17 residues long. CDR3 region: CASSGSGGALSKNIQYF. Here the CDR3 DNA reads TGTGCCAGCAGTGGTAGCGGGGGGGCCTTGAGTAAAAACATTCAGTACTTC.

This chain uses TRBV10-3 with TRBJ2-3, with a tentative D call TRBD1 (5 bases). The germline V gene has CDR1 ENHRY and CDR2 SYGVKD. The V gene lost 0 bases and the J gene lost 1 base, with 5 bases spanning the gap. CDR3 length: 14 residues. The CDR3 DNA follows: TGTGCCATCAGTGAGTCACAGGGCACAGATACGCAGTATTTT. It specifies CAISESQGTDTQYF.